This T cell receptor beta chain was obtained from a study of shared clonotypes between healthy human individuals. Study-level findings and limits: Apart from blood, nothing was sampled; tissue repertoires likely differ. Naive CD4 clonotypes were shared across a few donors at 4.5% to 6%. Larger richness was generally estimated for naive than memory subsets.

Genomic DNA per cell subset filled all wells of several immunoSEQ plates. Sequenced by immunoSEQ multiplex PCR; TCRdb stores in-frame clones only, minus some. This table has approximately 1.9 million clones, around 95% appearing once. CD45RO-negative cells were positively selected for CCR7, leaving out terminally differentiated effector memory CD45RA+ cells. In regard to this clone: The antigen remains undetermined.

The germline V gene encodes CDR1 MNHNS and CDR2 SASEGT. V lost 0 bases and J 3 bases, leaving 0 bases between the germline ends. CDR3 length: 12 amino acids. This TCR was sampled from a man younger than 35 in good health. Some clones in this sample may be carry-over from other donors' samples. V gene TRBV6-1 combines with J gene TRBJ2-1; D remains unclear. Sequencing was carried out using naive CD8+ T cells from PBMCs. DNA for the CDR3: TGTGCCAGCAGTGAAGCCTACAATGAGCAGTTCTTC. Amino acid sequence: CASSEAYNEQFF.